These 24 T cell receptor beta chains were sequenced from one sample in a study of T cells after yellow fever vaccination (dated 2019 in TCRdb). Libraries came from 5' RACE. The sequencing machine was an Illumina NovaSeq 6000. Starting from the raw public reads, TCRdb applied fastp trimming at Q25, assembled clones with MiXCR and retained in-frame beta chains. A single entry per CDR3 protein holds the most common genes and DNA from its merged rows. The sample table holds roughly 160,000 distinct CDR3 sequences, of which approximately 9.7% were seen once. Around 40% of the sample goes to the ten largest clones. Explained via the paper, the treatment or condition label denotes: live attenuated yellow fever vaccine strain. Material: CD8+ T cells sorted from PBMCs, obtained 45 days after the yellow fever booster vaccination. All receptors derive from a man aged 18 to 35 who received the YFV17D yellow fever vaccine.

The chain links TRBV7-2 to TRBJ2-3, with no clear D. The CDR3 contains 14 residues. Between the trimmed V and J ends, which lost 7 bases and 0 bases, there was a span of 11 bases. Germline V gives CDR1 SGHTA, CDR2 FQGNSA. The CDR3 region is CASTFLGSTDTQYF. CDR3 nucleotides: TGTGCCAGCACCTTTTTGGGAAGCACAGATACGCAGTATTTT.

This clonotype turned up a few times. The CDR3 reads CASGSSAGANVLTF. For the CDR3, the DNA is TGTGCCAGCGGTTCTTCGGCTGGGGCCAACGTCCTGACTTTC. The genes are TRBV12-3 or TRBV12-4 and TRBJ2-6, with unresolved D. The CDR3 length is 14 residues. Trimming stripped 8 bases from V and 2 bases from J, with 10 bases between.

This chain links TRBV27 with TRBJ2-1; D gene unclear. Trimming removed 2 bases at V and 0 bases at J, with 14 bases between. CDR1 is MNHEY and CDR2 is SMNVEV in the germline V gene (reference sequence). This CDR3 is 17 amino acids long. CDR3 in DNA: TGTGCCAGCAGTTTACCCCATCAGGAAAGCTCCTACAATGAGCAGTTCTTC. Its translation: CASSLPHQESSYNEQFF.

The CDR3: CASSLSLSYEQYV. DNA for the CDR3: TGTGCCAGTAGTCTTAGCCTCTCCTACGAGCAGTACGTC. The chain couples TRBV19 to TRBJ2-7; D remains ambiguous. Germline V gives CDR1 LNHDA, CDR2 SQIVND (reference sequence). The V and J ends lost 5 bases and 0 bases respectively, with 8 bases between them. CDR3 length equals 13 residues.

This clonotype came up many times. The CDR3 region is CSVRPGQSVGELFF. Written as DNA, the CDR3 is TGCAGCGTCCGGCCGGGCCAATCTGTGGGGGAGCTGTTTTTT. The rearrangement uses TRBV29-1 and TRBJ2-2; D gene unclear. Germline V gene lookup returns CDR1 SQVTM and CDR2 ANQGSEA. Trimming left V 6 bases short and J 8 bases short, with 19 bases between. The CDR3 has 14 amino acids.

The CDR3, as DNA: TGTGCCAGCAGTTTTGAGGCCCACAATCAGCCCCAGCATTTT. Protein: CASSFEAHNQPQHF. The rearrangement joins TRBV27 to TRBJ1-5; D unclear. The length of the CDR3 is 14 residues. Germline V lookup: CDR1 MNHEY, CDR2 SMNVEV (reference sequence). Trimming left V 3 bases short and J 3 bases short, with 9 bases between.

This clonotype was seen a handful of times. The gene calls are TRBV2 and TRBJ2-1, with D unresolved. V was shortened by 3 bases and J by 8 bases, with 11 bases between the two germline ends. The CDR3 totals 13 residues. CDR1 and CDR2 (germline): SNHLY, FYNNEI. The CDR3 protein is CASSEYYEDEQFF. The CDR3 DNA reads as TGTGCCAGCAGTGAGTATTATGAGGATGAGCAGTTCTTC. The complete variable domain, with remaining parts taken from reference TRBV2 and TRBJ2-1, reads EPEVTQTPSHQVTQMGQEVILRCVPISNHLYFYWYRQILGQKVEFLVSFYNNEISEKSEIFDDQFSVERPDGSNFTLKIRSTKLEDSAMYFCASSEYYEDEQFFGPGTRLTVL.

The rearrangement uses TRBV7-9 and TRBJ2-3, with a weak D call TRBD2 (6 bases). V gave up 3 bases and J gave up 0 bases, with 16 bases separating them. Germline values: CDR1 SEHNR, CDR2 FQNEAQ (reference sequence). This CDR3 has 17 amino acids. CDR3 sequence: CASSFIVSGLSTDTQYF. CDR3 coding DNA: TGTGCCAGCAGCTTTATAGTCAGCGGGTTGAGCACAGATACGCAGTATTTT.

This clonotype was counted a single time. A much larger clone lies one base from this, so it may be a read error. The CDR3 DNA is TGTGCCAGCAGCCCGGTCGGGGCGGGTACAGACACAGATACGCAGTATTTT. Amino acids: CASSPVGAGTDTDTQYF. The genes are TRBV7-6 and TRBJ2-3; either TRBD1 or TRBD2 may fit D (5 bases each). The germline V gene encodes CDR1 SGHVS and CDR2 FNYEAQ. V was clipped by 5 bases and J by 2 bases, with 20 bases between them. The CDR3 contains 17 residues.

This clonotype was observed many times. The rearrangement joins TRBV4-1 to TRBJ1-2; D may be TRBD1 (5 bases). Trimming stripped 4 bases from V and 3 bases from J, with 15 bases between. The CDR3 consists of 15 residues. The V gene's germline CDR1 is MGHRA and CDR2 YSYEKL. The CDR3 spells CASSRIPPGDYGYTF. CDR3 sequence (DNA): TGCGCCAGCAGCCGAATCCCCCCGGGGGACTATGGCTACACCTTC.

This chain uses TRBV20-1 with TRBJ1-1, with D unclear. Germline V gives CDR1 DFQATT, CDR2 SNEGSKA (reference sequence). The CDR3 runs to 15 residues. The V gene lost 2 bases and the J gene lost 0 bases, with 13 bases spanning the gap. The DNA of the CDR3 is TGCAGTGCTAGATTTTGGGAAAGCATGAACACTGAAGCTTTCTTT. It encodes CSARFWESMNTEAFF.

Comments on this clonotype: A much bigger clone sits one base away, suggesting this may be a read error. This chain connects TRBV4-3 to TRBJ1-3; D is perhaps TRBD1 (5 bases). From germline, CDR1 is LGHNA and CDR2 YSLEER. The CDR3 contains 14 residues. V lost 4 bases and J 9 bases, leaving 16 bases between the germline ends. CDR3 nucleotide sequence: TGCGCCAGCAGCCCAGGGCAGGGTGTCCGCACCATATATTTT. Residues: CASSPGQGVRTIYF.

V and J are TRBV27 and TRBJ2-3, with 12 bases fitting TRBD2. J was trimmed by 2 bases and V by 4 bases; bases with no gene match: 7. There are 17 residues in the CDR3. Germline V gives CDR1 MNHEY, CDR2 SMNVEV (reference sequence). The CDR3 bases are TGTGCCAGCAGTTATGGACTAGCGGGGACCTTCACAGATACGCAGTATTTT. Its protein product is CASSYGLAGTFTDTQYF.

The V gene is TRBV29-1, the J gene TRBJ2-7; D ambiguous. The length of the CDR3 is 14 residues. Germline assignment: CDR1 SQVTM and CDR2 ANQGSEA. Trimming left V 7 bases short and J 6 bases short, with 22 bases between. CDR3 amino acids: CSGKGFSSQGEQYF. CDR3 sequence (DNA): TGCAGCGGGAAGGGATTCAGTAGCCAAGGCGAGCAGTACTTC.

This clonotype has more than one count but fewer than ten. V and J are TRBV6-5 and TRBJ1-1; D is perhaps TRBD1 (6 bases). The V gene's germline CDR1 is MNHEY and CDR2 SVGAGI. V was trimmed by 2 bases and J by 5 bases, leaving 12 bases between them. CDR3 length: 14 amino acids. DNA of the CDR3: TGTGCCAGCAGTTACGTCGGGGGGCGAACTGAAGCTTTCTTT. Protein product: CASSYVGGRTEAFF.

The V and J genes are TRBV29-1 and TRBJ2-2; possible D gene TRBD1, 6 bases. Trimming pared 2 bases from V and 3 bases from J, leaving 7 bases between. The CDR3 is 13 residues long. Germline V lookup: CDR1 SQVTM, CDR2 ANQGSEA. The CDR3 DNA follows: TGCAGCGTTGAACGGACAGACACCGGGGAGCTGTTTTTT. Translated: CSVERTDTGELFF.

The DNA for the CDR3 is TGTGCCAGCAGCTTCGAGGGAGTCGCTAACTATGGCTACACCTTC. This gives the protein CASSFEGVANYGYTF. The chain recombines TRBV7-9 with TRBJ1-2; D remains unclear. Germline CDR1 SEHNR, CDR2 FQNEAQ (reference sequence). CDR3 length: 15 residues. Trimming took 3 bases from V and 0 from J, leaving 11 bases between them.

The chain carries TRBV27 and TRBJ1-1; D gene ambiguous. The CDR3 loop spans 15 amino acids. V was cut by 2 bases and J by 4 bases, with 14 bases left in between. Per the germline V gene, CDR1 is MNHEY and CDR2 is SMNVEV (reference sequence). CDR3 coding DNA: TGTGCCAGCAGTTTAAGGACCGACGGCCCCACTGAAGCTTTCTTT. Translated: CASSLRTDGPTEAFF.

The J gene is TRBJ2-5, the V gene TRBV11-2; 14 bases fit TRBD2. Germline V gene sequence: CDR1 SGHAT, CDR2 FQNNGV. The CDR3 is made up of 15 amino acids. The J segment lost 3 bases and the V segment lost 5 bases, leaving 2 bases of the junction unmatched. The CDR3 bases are TGTGCCAGCAGCACGGGACTAGCGGGAGAAGAGACCCAGTACTTC. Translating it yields CASSTGLAGEETQYF. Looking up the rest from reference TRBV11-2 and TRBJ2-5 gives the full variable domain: EAGVAQSPRYKIIEKRQSVAFWCNPISGHATLYWYQQILGQGPKLLIQFQNNGVVDDSQLPKDRFSAERLKGVDSTLKIQPAKLEDSAVYLCASSTGLAGEETQYFGPGTRLLVL.

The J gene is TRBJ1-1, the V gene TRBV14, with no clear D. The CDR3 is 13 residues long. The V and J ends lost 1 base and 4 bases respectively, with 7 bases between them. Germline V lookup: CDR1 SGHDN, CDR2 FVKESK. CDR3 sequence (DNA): TGTGCCAGCAGCCAAGTTGCCGGCACTGAAGCTTTCTTT. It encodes CASSQVAGTEAFF.

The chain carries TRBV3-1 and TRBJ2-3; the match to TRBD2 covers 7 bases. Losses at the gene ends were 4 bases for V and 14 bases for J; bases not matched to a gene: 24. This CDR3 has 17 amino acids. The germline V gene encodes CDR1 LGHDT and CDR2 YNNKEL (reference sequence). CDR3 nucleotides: TGTGCCAGCAGCCCTACGACAGCGGGAAGTGGTATTAGCTTGAGGTATTTT. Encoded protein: CASSPTTAGSGISLRYF.

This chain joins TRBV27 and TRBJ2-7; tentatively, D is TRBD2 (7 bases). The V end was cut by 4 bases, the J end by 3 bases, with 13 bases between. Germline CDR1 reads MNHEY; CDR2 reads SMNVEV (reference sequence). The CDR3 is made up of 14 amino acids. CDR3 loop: CASSSAGAGYEQYF. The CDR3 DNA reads TGTGCCAGCAGTTCCGCGGGGGCTGGCTACGAGCAGTACTTC.

The CDR3 nucleotides are TGCAGTGCTACTTCACAGGGGGACTATGGCTACACCTTC. Its protein is CSATSQGDYGYTF. The rearrangement joins TRBV20-1 to TRBJ1-2; 8 positions agree with TRBD1. Per germline, CDR1 DFQATT and CDR2 SNEGSKA (reference sequence). The V segment lost 4 bases and the J segment 3 bases; nucleotides outside the gene matches: 4. The length of the CDR3 is 13 residues.

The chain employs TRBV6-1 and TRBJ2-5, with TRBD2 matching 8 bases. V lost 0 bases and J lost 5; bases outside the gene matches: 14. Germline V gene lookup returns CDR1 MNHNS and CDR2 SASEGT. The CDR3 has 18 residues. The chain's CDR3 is CASSEAPRGAGVWETQYF. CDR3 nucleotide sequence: TGTGCCAGCAGTGAAGCGCCCCGGGGAGCGGGGGTGTGGGAGACCCAGTACTTC.